Many counts were recorded for the clone carrying this T cell receptor (beta chain). TCRdb called the reads again in MiXCR, with one record for every CDR3 protein. The table includes some 600,000 distinct CDR3 sequences, 20% to 25% detected once. Per the germline V gene, CDR1 is MNHNS and CDR2 is SASEGT. The V gene lost 6 bases and the J gene lost 3 bases, with 14 bases spanning the gap. This CDR3 is built from 14 residues. This specimen comes from a study of T cell repertoires in cytomegalovirus infection. Study-level information: CMV infection and matching HLA type were both indicated by public TCR beta signatures.

This clonotype was obtained from a human donor in good health (CMV status not recorded). Some clones in this sample may be carry-over from other donors' samples. The specimen sequenced was CD8+ T cells from PBMCs. The chain is built from TRBV6-1 and TRBJ1-2; no definite D call. CDR3 in amino acids: CASRGDTNYYGYTF. The CDR3 DNA sequence: TGTGCCAGCAGGGGAGACACCAACTACTATGGCTACACCTTC.